Below, 32 T cell receptor beta chains from the same sample are listed, as sequenced in a study of blood T cell repertoires in COVID-19. The protocol was immunoSEQ multiplex PCR, while the TCRdb copy is restricted to in-frame clones and leaves out a portion. The table includes some 80,000 clones, around 82% detected once. Sequenced input: peripheral blood. Source of these receptors: a man aged 55 to 70 with COVID-19, enrolled during active disease.

The gene calls are TRBV20-1 and TRBJ1-1; unclear D gene. Trimming removed 3 bases from V and 0 bases from J, with 8 bases in between. The CDR3 extends over 13 amino acids. From germline, CDR1 is DFQATT and CDR2 SNEGSKA (reference sequence). The CDR3 DNA reads TGCAGTGCTAGTAAAGGAGTGAACACTGAAGCTTTCTTT. The encoded protein is CSASKGVNTEAFF.

J is TRBJ2-2 and V is TRBV6-1; 10 nucleotides match TRBD2. Trimming removed 4 bases from V and 3 bases from J; junction bases left unmatched: 5. The CDR3 has 16 residues. Germline loops: CDR1 MNHNS, CDR2 SASEGT. For the CDR3, the DNA is TGTGCCAGCAGTGCCCGGACTAGCGGTCACACCGGGGAGCTGTTTTTT. Its protein is CASSARTSGHTGELFF.

The chain combines TRBV12-3 or TRBV12-4 with TRBJ1-2, with D hard to call. The CDR3 consists of 13 residues. The V end was cut by 3 bases, the J end by 1 base, with 6 bases between. This CDR3 reads CASSFEDNYGYTF. CDR3 DNA: TGTGCCAGCAGTTTCGAGGATAACTATGGCTACACCTTC.

The genes are TRBV7-3 and TRBJ2-2; 11 positions agree with TRBD2. V trimming: 3 bases; J trimming: 6 bases; junction bases outside the gene matches: 3. This CDR3 comprises 15 residues. Germline V lookup: CDR1 SGHTA, CDR2 FQGTGA. The CDR3 nucleotides are TGTGCCAGCAGCTTTTCACTAGCGGGGGCCGGGGAGCTGTTTTTT. Protein sequence: CASSFSLAGAGELFF.

The CDR3 here is CASSAPWGRESAYEQYF. In DNA form, the CDR3 reads TGTGCCAGCAGTGCCCCCTGGGGACGGGAGTCCGCCTACGAGCAGTACTTC. This chain connects TRBV25-1 to TRBJ2-7; D may be TRBD2 (6 bases). The germline CDR1 and CDR2 sequences are MGHDK and SYGVNS. Trimming shortened V by 4 bases and J by 2 bases, and 21 bases separated the two germline ends. The CDR3 covers 17 residues.

The chain couples TRBV15 to TRBJ1-1, with D unclear. The germline CDR1 and CDR2 sequences are LNHNV and YYDKDF (reference sequence). The V end was cut by 1 base, the J end by 4 bases, with 13 bases between. This CDR3 is 15 amino acids long. The CDR3 sequence: CATSRGGVRTTEAFF. The DNA for the CDR3 is TGTGCCACCAGCAGAGGCGGGGTGAGGACCACTGAAGCTTTCTTT.

In this sample, this clone turned up a few times. The chain joins TRBV15 to TRBJ2-5; D perhaps matches TRBD1 (6 bases). There are 15 residues in the CDR3. The V end lost 5 bases, the J end lost 0 bases, and 13 bases lay between the germline ends. Germline V gene sequence: CDR1 LNHNV, CDR2 YYDKDF (reference sequence). The CDR3 DNA sequence: TGTGCCACCAGCCGGGGACAATTACACCAAGAGACCCAGTACTTC. It specifies CATSRGQLHQETQYF. The variable domain in full, with the rest retrieved from reference TRBV15 and TRBJ2-5, is DAMVIQNPRYQVTQFGKPVTLSCSQTLNHNVMYWYQQKSSQAPKLLFHYYDKDFNNEADTPDNFQSRRPNTSFCFLDIRSPGLGDTAMYLCATSRGQLHQETQYFGPGTRLLVL.

The sample holds one count of this clone. This rearrangement joins TRBV20-1 to TRBJ2-7; weak D call: TRBD2 (5 bases). Germline V gives CDR1 DFQATT, CDR2 SNEGSKA (reference sequence). This CDR3 comprises 11 residues. Trimming stripped 3 bases from V and 5 bases from J, with 8 bases between. The CDR3 protein is CSASLGDEQYF. The DNA for the CDR3 is TGCAGTGCTAGTCTCGGGGACGAGCAGTACTTC.

This clone occurred a few times. The chain employs TRBV5-1 and TRBJ2-7; TRBD2 matches at 7 bases. The germline gives CDR1 SGHRS, CDR2 YFSETQ. This CDR3 region has 16 residues. Trimming cost V 2 bases and J 0 bases; bases outside gene matches: 8. DNA of the CDR3: TGCGCCAGCAGCTTCACTTCCGGGGGGTTCTCCTACGAGCAGTACTTC. Its protein product is CASSFTSGGFSYEQYF.

The chain combines TRBV28 with TRBJ1-2; the match to TRBD1 covers 7 bases. This CDR3 comprises 15 residues. CDR1 and CDR2 (germline): MDHEN, SYDVKM. J was trimmed by 4 bases and V by 3 bases; bases with no gene match: 8. CDR3 in amino acids: CASSFPTGTSYGYTF. CDR3 sequence (DNA): TGTGCCAGCAGTTTCCCGACAGGGACCTCCTATGGCTACACCTTC.

CDR3 DNA sequence: TGCGCCAGCAGCTTGACTCCGAGCTCCTACGAGCAGTACTTC. This sequence encodes CASSLTPSSYEQYF. The V call is TRBV5-1, the J call TRBJ2-7, with unresolved D. The germline CDR1 and CDR2 sequences are SGHRS and YFSETQ. V was pared by 1 base and J by 0 bases, with 8 bases between. The length of the CDR3 is 14 residues.

CDR3 residues: CASNQGAHNAEAFF. The CDR3 coding sequence is TGTGCCAGCAATCAGGGGGCCCACAACGCTGAAGCTTTCTTT. V usage is TRBV3-1 (or the pseudogene TRBV3-2) and J usage is TRBJ1-1; TRBD1 matches at 8 bases. V gave up 7 bases and J gave up 6 bases; unmatched junction bases: 10. The CDR3 has 14 amino acids. CDR1 is LGHDT, CDR2 YNNKEL, per germline (reference sequence).

The chain is built from TRBV19 and TRBJ2-5; D perhaps matches TRBD1 (8 bases). The CDR3 contains 16 residues. From germline, CDR1 is LNHDA and CDR2 SQIVND (reference sequence). The V end lost 4 bases, the J end lost 2 bases, and 17 bases lay between the germline ends. CDR3 region: CASSSNRGGWQETQYF. The CDR3 region has the DNA TGTGCCAGTAGTAGCAACAGGGGGGGATGGCAAGAGACCCAGTACTTC.

This chain links TRBV9 with TRBJ1-1; no reliable D call. The germline gives CDR1 SGDLS, CDR2 YYNGEE. The V end was cut by 1 base, the J end by 1 base, with 5 bases between. The CDR3 length is 13 residues. For the CDR3, the DNA is TGTGCCAGCAGCGTAAGGAGGAACACTGAAGCTTTCTTT. Its protein is CASSVRRNTEAFF.

J is TRBJ1-1 and V is TRBV2; maybe TRBD1 (5 bases). This CDR3 spans 13 amino acids. Per germline, CDR1 SNHLY and CDR2 FYNNEI. Trimming stripped 6 bases from V and 0 bases from J, with 8 bases between. The CDR3 sequence is CASSGQLNTEAFF. CDR3 coding DNA: TGTGCCAGCAGCGGACAATTGAACACTGAAGCTTTCTTT.

V gene TRBV14 combines with J gene TRBJ2-1, with 7 nucleotides matching TRBD1. After removal of 1 base from V and 2 bases from J, the junction contained 5 bases not matched to a gene. The CDR3 consists of 16 residues. The germline V gene has CDR1 SGHDN and CDR2 FVKESK. CDR3 nucleotide sequence: TGTGCCAGCAGCCAAGCGACAGGGCGCCCCTACAATGAGCAGTTCTTC. This sequence encodes CASSQATGRPYNEQFF. Full variable domain (missing parts from reference TRBV14 and TRBJ2-1): EAGVTQFPSHSVIEKGQTVTLRCDPISGHDNLYWYRRVMGKEIKFLLHFVKESKQDESGMPNNRFLAERTGGTYSTLKVQPAELEDSGVYFCASSQATGRPYNEQFFGPGTRLTVL.

This clone was seen a few times. The sample has other DNA sequences that encode this CDR3 too. V gene TRBV7-9 combines with J gene TRBJ2-1; tentative D call: TRBD2 (6 bases). This CDR3 is 16 amino acids long. CDR1 is SEHNR and CDR2 is FQNEAQ in the germline V gene (reference sequence). The V end lost 1 base, the J end lost 0 bases, and 10 bases lay between the germline ends. The CDR3 loop is CASSLERGNSYNEQFF. The CDR3 bases are TGTGCCAGCAGCTTAGAACGGGGGAACTCCTACAATGAGCAGTTCTTC.

This chain joins TRBV5-1 and TRBJ2-7, with 10 bases identical to TRBD1. CDR1 and CDR2 (germline): SGHRS, YFSETQ. Trimming cost V 5 bases and J 2 bases; bases outside gene matches: 4. The length of the CDR3 is 14 residues. In DNA form, the CDR3 reads TGCGCCAGCAGTCCAGGGACAGGGGCCTACGAGCAGTACTTC. This sequence encodes CASSPGTGAYEQYF.

The chain carries TRBV5-1 and TRBJ2-7; 8 bases fit TRBD1. V lost 4 bases, J lost 6 bases, and 3 bases stayed unmatched. The CDR3 consists of 12 residues. From germline, CDR1 is SGHRS and CDR2 YFSETQ. The CDR3 reads CASSTGTGEQYF. Here the CDR3 DNA reads TGCGCCAGCAGCACCGGGACAGGCGAGCAGTACTTC.

This clone appeared many times. This rearrangement joins TRBV7-8 to TRBJ2-2, with 9 bases lining up with TRBD2. The ends lost 2 bases at V and 0 bases at J; junction bases unmatched: 7. Per the germline V gene, CDR1 is SGHVS and CDR2 is FQNEAQ. The CDR3 runs 18 residues. The CDR3 DNA reads as TGTGCCAGCAGCTTAAGAACTAGCGGGCTCGCGAACACCGGGGAGCTGTTTTTT. Translated, it gives CASSLRTSGLANTGELFF.

The chain uses TRBV19 and TRBJ1-1; tentative D call: TRBD1 (6 bases). Germline lookup yields CDR1 LNHDA and CDR2 SQIVND (reference sequence). Trimming left V 3 bases short and J 0 bases short, with 11 bases between. The CDR3 is 15 residues long. Here the CDR3 DNA reads TGTGCCAGTAGTATTCGGGACACCATGAACACTGAAGCTTTCTTT. This encodes CASSIRDTMNTEAFF. The entire variable domain, with the rest obtained from reference TRBV19 and TRBJ1-1, is as follows: DGGITQSPKYLFRKEGQNVTLSCEQNLNHDAMYWYRQDPGQGLRLIYYSQIVNDFQKGDIAEGYSVSREKKESFPLTVTSAQKNPTAFYLCASSIRDTMNTEAFFGQGTRLTVV.

As regards this clone: Different DNA sequences within this sample yield the same CDR3. This chain links TRBV19 with TRBJ2-1; possibly TRBD1 for D (6 bases). Germline CDR1 reads LNHDA; CDR2 reads SQIVND (reference sequence). CDR3 length: 15 amino acids. The V gene lost 6 bases and the J gene lost 0 bases, with 12 bases spanning the gap. The CDR3 here is CASRVDRSSYNEQFF. The CDR3, as DNA: TGTGCCAGTAGGGTAGACAGGAGCTCCTACAATGAGCAGTTCTTC.

This clone occurred once. The genes are TRBV5-1 and TRBJ2-1, with TRBD1 identical over 9 bases. Trimming took 3 bases from V and 5 from J; bases not matched to a gene: 3. Germline lookup yields CDR1 SGHRS and CDR2 YFSETQ. This CDR3 region has 14 residues. In DNA, the CDR3 is TGCGCCAGCAGCTGGGGGACAGGGAACAATGAGCAGTTCTTC. It codes for CASSWGTGNNEQFF.

This chain connects TRBV7-9 to TRBJ1-4; no clear D. The CDR3 loop spans 16 amino acids. V was clipped by 3 bases and J by 0 bases, with 11 bases between them. CDR1 is SEHNR, CDR2 FQNEAQ, per germline (reference sequence). The CDR3 nucleotides read TGTGCCAGCAGCTTCTTTCGCGCGTCAACTAATGAAAAACTGTTTTTT. It yields the protein CASSFFRASTNEKLFF.

This clone was picked up one time. The chain couples TRBV30 to TRBJ2-1, with TRBD1 identical over 7 bases. V was clipped by 0 bases and J by 13 bases; unmatched bases: 6. The CDR3 has 12 residues. Looked up from germline, CDR1 is GTSNPN and CDR2 is SVGIG (reference sequence). CDR3 DNA: TGTGCCTGGAGTGTCCACAGGGGTGCTCAGTTCTTC. Its translation: CAWSVHRGAQFF.

The chain joins TRBV13 to TRBJ2-2; 15 bases align to TRBD2. V shed 1 base and J 6 bases; nucleotides not matched to a gene: 6. Germline-derived CDR1 and CDR2 are PRHDT and FYEKMQ (reference sequence). The CDR3 runs 18 residues. CDR3 protein: CASSLDFGTSGRSGELFF. The CDR3 DNA reads TGTGCCAGCAGCTTAGATTTCGGGACTAGCGGGAGGTCCGGGGAGCTGTTTTTT.

In DNA, the CDR3 is TGTGCCAGCAGTGGGACAGGGAATGCTAATGAAAAACTGTTTTTT. Amino acids: CASSGTGNANEKLFF. The V call is TRBV2, the J call TRBJ1-4, with 8 bases matching TRBD1. The J segment lost 3 bases and the V segment lost 4 bases, leaving 4 bases of the junction unmatched. Germline loops: CDR1 SNHLY, CDR2 FYNNEI. The CDR3 sequence is 15 residues long.

The chain links TRBV7-2 to TRBJ2-7; D not resolved. Trimming took 6 bases from V and 2 from J, leaving 8 bases between them. The CDR3 is 12 amino acids. The V gene's germline CDR1 is SGHTA and CDR2 FQGNSA. The chain's CDR3 is CASRRHPYEQYF. DNA of the CDR3: TGTGCCAGCAGGCGCCATCCCTACGAGCAGTACTTC.

The rearrangement joins TRBV11-2 to TRBJ1-1; D possibly corresponds to TRBD1 (5 bases). Germline CDR1 reads SGHAT; CDR2 reads FQNNGV. The germline V and J ends were trimmed by 2 bases and 1 base, with 11 bases remaining between them. This CDR3 has 15 residues. This chain's CDR3 is CASSLWGGENTEAFF. CDR3 in DNA: TGTGCCAGCAGCTTATGGGGAGGGGAGAACACTGAAGCTTTCTTT.

The rearrangement uses TRBV7-9 and TRBJ1-6; no clear D. This CDR3 comprises 14 residues. Germline values: CDR1 SEHNR, CDR2 FQNEAQ (reference sequence). The V end was cut by 0 bases, the J end by 14 bases, with 14 bases between. CDR3: CASSLASGLAALHF. Written as DNA, the CDR3 is TGTGCCAGCAGCTTAGCGTCGGGCTTAGCGGCCCTCCACTTT.

This clone was counted once. The gene calls are TRBV11-3 and TRBJ2-7; TRBD2 aligns across 10 bases. CDR1 and CDR2 from the germline V gene are SGHNT and YENEEA. The CDR3 totals 12 residues. J was trimmed by 7 bases and V by 5 bases; bases with no gene match: 2. The CDR3 DNA is TGTGCCAGCAGCCGGACTAGCGGAGAGCAGTACTTC. As protein: CASSRTSGEQYF.

By share, this clone counts as medium-sized. This chain joins TRBV7-9 and TRBJ2-1, with 8 bases lining up with TRBD2. Per germline, CDR1 SEHNR and CDR2 FQNEAQ (reference sequence). With V trimmed by 8 bases and J by 8 bases, 8 bases remained unmatched. The CDR3 covers 13 residues. CDR3: CASREGLEYEQFF. The DNA for the CDR3 is TGTGCCAGCCGGGAGGGCCTCGAGTATGAGCAGTTCTTC.